The rows below give T cell receptor beta chains drawn from one sample of a study of blood T cells in healthy people across ages. One entry per CDR3 protein results from TCRdb running MiXCR on the 5' RACE reads. Altogether 700,000 to 900,000 distinct CDR3 sequences are present, roughly 24% being singletons, with the ten largest covering around 3%. This sample was also put to use in a study of T cells of mothers and their children.

Sequenced sample: blood. The receptors derive from a boy younger than 18 in good health. Each CDR3 is given with its conserved first and last residue. A D gene is named only where the DNA matches it firmly. Not every row has a clone size; where given, it reads once, few, many or a size class.

clone size: once
D gene: NA
J gene: TRBJ2-4
V gene: TRBV2
CDR3 DNA: TGTGCCAGCAGTGAAACAGGACAGCTAAACATTCAGTACTTC
CDR3 protein: CASSETGQLNIQYF

clone size: NA
D gene: NA
J gene: TRBJ1-2
V gene: TRBV5-1
CDR3 DNA: TGCGCCAGCAGCTCGGCCCTCGGTAACTATGGCTACACCTTC
CDR3 protein: CASSSALGNYGYTF

clone size: few
D gene: NA
J gene: TRBJ2-7
V gene: TRBV27
CDR3 DNA: TGTGCCAGCAGTTCACTTCAGGGACTCTCCTACGAGCAGTACTTC
CDR3 protein: CASSSLQGLSYEQYF

clone size: NA
D gene: NA
J gene: TRBJ2-3
V gene: TRBV12-3/TRBV12-4
CDR3 DNA: TGTGCCAGCAGTTTGCCCACACAAAATACGCAGTATTTT
CDR3 protein: CASSLPTQNTQYF

clone size: few
D gene: NA
J gene: TRBJ2-7
V gene: TRBV4-2
CDR3 DNA: TGTGCCAGCAGCCAAGATAGAGTGCCGAGTGGGGGCGAGCAGTACTTC
CDR3 protein: CASSQDRVPSGGEQYF

clone size: NA
D gene: TRBD1
J gene: TRBJ2-7
V gene: TRBV27
CDR3 DNA: TGTGCCAGCAAAACAGGGGGATACGAGCAGTACTTC
CDR3 protein: CASKTGGYEQYF

clone size: few
D gene: NA
J gene: TRBJ2-7
V gene: TRBV3-1
CDR3 DNA: TGTGCCAGCAGCCAAGATCCACAGTCCTACGAGCAGTACTTC
CDR3 protein: CASSQDPQSYEQYF

clone size: NA
D gene: NA
J gene: TRBJ1-5
V gene: TRBV20-1
CDR3 DNA: TGCAGTGCCAAAGAGGGGTCGGCGATTACGTCCCAGCATTTT
CDR3 protein: CSAKEGSAITSQHF

clone size: NA
D gene: NA
J gene: TRBJ1-4
V gene: TRBV15
CDR3 DNA: TGTGCCACCAAGGACGGGGCGGGCGTTGAAAAACTGTTTTTT
CDR3 protein: CATKDGAGVEKLFF

clone size: few
D gene: TRBD2
J gene: TRBJ2-7
V gene: TRBV5-1
CDR3 DNA: TGCGCCAGCTCCCCGGTGAGCGGGGGTCTCCTTTACGAGCAGTACTTC
CDR3 protein: CASSPVSGGLLYEQYF

clone size: NA
D gene: TRBD2
J gene: TRBJ2-1
V gene: TRBV5-1
CDR3 DNA: TGCGCCAGCAGCTATAGCGGGGGGCTTGCCAATGAGCAGTTCTTC
CDR3 protein: CASSYSGGLANEQFF

clone size: NA
D gene: TRBD1
J gene: TRBJ2-1
V gene: TRBV5-1
CDR3 DNA: TGCGCCAGCAGCCGATCAACCGACAGGGCCCAGGGGCAGTTCTTC
CDR3 protein: CASSRSTDRAQGQFF

clone size: few
D gene: NA
J gene: TRBJ2-1
V gene: TRBV5-1
CDR3 DNA: TGCGCCAGCAGCTCCACAGGGTTCAGGGGGGATGAGCAGTTCTTC
CDR3 protein: CASSSTGFRGDEQFF

clone size: few
D gene: NA
J gene: TRBJ1-2
V gene: TRBV12-5
CDR3 DNA: TGTGCTAGTGGTCAAGACAGTTATGGCTACACCTTC
CDR3 protein: CASGQDSYGYTF

clone size: NA
D gene: NA
J gene: TRBJ2-1
V gene: TRBV5-5
CDR3 DNA: TGTGCCAGCAGCTTATGGAGCCTCCGTTGGTACAATGAGCAGTTCTTC
CDR3 protein: CASSLWSLRWYNEQFF

clone size: NA
D gene: NA
J gene: TRBJ1-4
V gene: TRBV20-1
CDR3 DNA: TGCAGTGCTAGAGATCCCCGACTGGCAGAAAAACTGTTTTTT
CDR3 protein: CSARDPRLAEKLFF

clone size: few
D gene: NA
J gene: TRBJ1-2
V gene: TRBV6-1
CDR3 DNA: TGTGCCAGCAGTGAACACAGGGCATCGAGAGGCTACACCTTC
CDR3 protein: CASSEHRASRGYTF

clone size: few
D gene: TRBD2
J gene: TRBJ2-1
V gene: TRBV7-9
CDR3 DNA: TGTGCCAGCAGCTTTCCGGGACTAGCGGGGTCCAGGGCCTACAATGAGCAGTTCTTC
CDR3 protein: CASSFPGLAGSRAYNEQFF

clone size: few
D gene: NA
J gene: TRBJ1-1
V gene: TRBV30
CDR3 DNA: TGTGCCTGGAGTAAGGCAGGGTCGCACACTGAAGCTTTCTTT
CDR3 protein: CAWSKAGSHTEAFF

clone size: NA
D gene: TRBD1
J gene: TRBJ1-2
V gene: TRBV20-1
CDR3 DNA: TGCAGTGCCGAGGGACAGTTCGCTAACTATGGCTACACCTTC
CDR3 protein: CSAEGQFANYGYTF

clone size: many
D gene: TRBD2
J gene: TRBJ2-4
V gene: TRBV6-2/TRBV6-3
CDR3 DNA: TGTGCCAGCACCCCAAGCGGGGGCGCAAACATTCAGTACTTC
CDR3 protein: CASTPSGGANIQYF

clone size: NA
D gene: TRBD1
J gene: TRBJ2-5
V gene: TRBV14
CDR3 DNA: TGTGCCAGCAGCCAACGACCGGGACAGCGCCTAGAGACCCAGTACTTC
CDR3 protein: CASSQRPGQRLETQYF

clone size: few
D gene: TRBD2
J gene: TRBJ2-1
V gene: TRBV20-1
CDR3 DNA: TGCAGTGCTAGAGATCTAGCGGGGCTAAGCTCCTACAATGAGCAGTTCTTC
CDR3 protein: CSARDLAGLSSYNEQFF

clone size: NA
D gene: NA
J gene: TRBJ2-7
V gene: TRBV20-1
CDR3 DNA: TGCAGTGCCGTGGGGGGGGCAGGGCCCGAGCAGTACTTC
CDR3 protein: CSAVGGAGPEQYF

clone size: once
D gene: NA
J gene: TRBJ1-1
V gene: TRBV9
CDR3 DNA: TGTGCCAGCAGCCCGGGGAATCGGATGAACACTGAAGCTTTCTTT
CDR3 protein: CASSPGNRMNTEAFF

clone size: NA
D gene: NA
J gene: TRBJ2-3
V gene: TRBV7-9
CDR3 DNA: TGTGCCAGCAGCGAATTCGGACACCCCGGCACAGATACGCAGTATTTT
CDR3 protein: CASSEFGHPGTDTQYF

clone size: NA
D gene: TRBD1
J gene: TRBJ2-7
V gene: TRBV18
CDR3 DNA: TGTGCCAGCTCACTGCTCCAGGGGGTTTCGGCGTACGAGCAGTACTTC
CDR3 protein: CASSLLQGVSAYEQYF

clone size: NA
D gene: TRBD2
J gene: TRBJ2-1
V gene: TRBV24-1
CDR3 DNA: TGTGCCACCAGTTTTAGCGGGGGGGCGGGGTATGAGCAGTTCTTC
CDR3 protein: CATSFSGGAGYEQFF

clone size: few
D gene: TRBD1
J gene: TRBJ2-5
V gene: TRBV7-6
CDR3 DNA: TGTGCCAGCAGACGTGGGACAGTCGAACCCCAGTACTTC
CDR3 protein: CASRRGTVEPQYF

clone size: NA
D gene: NA
J gene: TRBJ1-2
V gene: TRBV10-3
CDR3 DNA: TGTGCCATCAGTGACCCTCCTGGGAGGTATGGCTACACCTTC
CDR3 protein: CAISDPPGRYGYTF

clone size: few
D gene: TRBD2
J gene: TRBJ2-5
V gene: TRBV2
CDR3 DNA: TGTGCCAGCAGTGAATTCCGGACTAGCAGAGAGACCCAGTACTTC
CDR3 protein: CASSEFRTSRETQYF

clone size: few
D gene: TRBD1
J gene: TRBJ1-2
V gene: TRBV6-5
CDR3 DNA: TGTGCCAGCAGTTACTCGAACAGGGGGCCTGGCTATGGCTACACCTTC
CDR3 protein: CASSYSNRGPGYGYTF

clone size: NA
D gene: NA
J gene: TRBJ2-2
V gene: TRBV6-1
CDR3 DNA: TGTGCCAGCAGTGAAAACGAAGGGTGGGCCGGGGAGCTGTTTTTT
CDR3 protein: CASSENEGWAGELFF

clone size: NA
D gene: NA
J gene: TRBJ1-1
V gene: TRBV20-1
CDR3 DNA: TGCAGTGCCCCAAAGGGGCGGAGAGTACTGAACACTGAAGCTTTCTTT
CDR3 protein: CSAPKGRRVLNTEAFF

clone size: NA
D gene: NA
J gene: TRBJ2-7
V gene: TRBV12-3/TRBV12-4
CDR3 DNA: TGTGCCAGCAGCTTCAGGACGGTTAGCTCCTACGAGCAGTACTTC
CDR3 protein: CASSFRTVSSYEQYF

clone size: NA
D gene: TRBD1
J gene: TRBJ1-1
V gene: TRBV6-6
CDR3 DNA: TGTGCCAGCAGTACCGGGACAGGGGATGGGAACACTGAAGCTTTCTTT
CDR3 protein: CASSTGTGDGNTEAFF

clone size: few
D gene: NA
J gene: TRBJ2-6
V gene: TRBV5-5
CDR3 DNA: TGTGCCAGCAGCTTGGGGGATGCTGGGGCCAACGTCCTGACTTTC
CDR3 protein: CASSLGDAGANVLTF

clone size: NA
D gene: TRBD2
J gene: TRBJ2-7
V gene: TRBV7-9
CDR3 DNA: TGTGCCAGCAGCTTGGGACTAGCGGAGGAGCAGTACTTC
CDR3 protein: CASSLGLAEEQYF

clone size: few
D gene: NA
J gene: TRBJ1-2
V gene: TRBV25-1
CDR3 DNA: TGTGCCAGCAGCGACGATCACCTAGCTAACTATGGCTACACCTTC
CDR3 protein: CASSDDHLANYGYTF

clone size: few
D gene: NA
J gene: TRBJ1-2
V gene: TRBV9
CDR3 DNA: TGTGCCAGCAGCCCGCAAGGGGTCTTATGGTATGGCTACACCTTC
CDR3 protein: CASSPQGVLWYGYTF

clone size: few
D gene: NA
J gene: TRBJ1-4
V gene: TRBV4-1
CDR3 DNA: TGCGCCAGCAGCTACCTACAGGGTGGAGTTGAAAAACTGTTTTTT
CDR3 protein: CASSYLQGGVEKLFF

clone size: NA
D gene: NA
J gene: TRBJ1-1
V gene: TRBV12-3/TRBV12-4
CDR3 DNA: TGTGCCAGCAGTTATGCGCGGCCTGAAGCTTTCTTT
CDR3 protein: CASSYARPEAFF

clone size: few
D gene: NA
J gene: TRBJ2-5
V gene: TRBV11-1
CDR3 DNA: TGTGCCAGCAGAACAGGGGGGGCTGAAGAGACCCAGTACTTC
CDR3 protein: CASRTGGAEETQYF

clone size: NA
D gene: TRBD1
J gene: TRBJ2-1
V gene: TRBV12-3/TRBV12-4
CDR3 DNA: TGTGCCAGCAGCCCCGGGACAGGGGGCTGGAATGAGCAGTTCTTC
CDR3 protein: CASSPGTGGWNEQFF

clone size: few
D gene: NA
J gene: TRBJ2-2
V gene: TRBV6-5
CDR3 DNA: TGTGCCAGCAGTTACGGGACTCCGAACACCGGGGAGCTGTTTTTT
CDR3 protein: CASSYGTPNTGELFF

clone size: few
D gene: NA
J gene: TRBJ1-2
V gene: TRBV3-1
CDR3 DNA: TGTGCCAGCAGCCTCGGACCGCGATTTAACTATGGCTACACCTTC
CDR3 protein: CASSLGPRFNYGYTF

clone size: few
D gene: NA
J gene: TRBJ1-2
V gene: TRBV20-1
CDR3 DNA: TGCAGCGGAAGGGGACTAGCTATGGGGGGCTACACCTTC
CDR3 protein: CSGRGLAMGGYTF

clone size: many
D gene: TRBD2
J gene: TRBJ2-1
V gene: TRBV18
CDR3 DNA: TGTGCCAGCTCACCCCGGACTAGCGGGGGGTACAATGAGCAGTTCTTC
CDR3 protein: CASSPRTSGGYNEQFF

clone size: NA
D gene: NA
J gene: TRBJ2-1
V gene: TRBV5-1
CDR3 DNA: TGCGCCAGCAGCTTGGAGGGGGTCAATGAGCAGTTCTTC
CDR3 protein: CASSLEGVNEQFF

clone size: NA
D gene: NA
J gene: TRBJ2-5
V gene: TRBV12-3/TRBV12-4
CDR3 DNA: TGTGCCAGCAGTTCGGCGACCCGGGGAAGGGAGACCCAGTACTTC
CDR3 protein: CASSSATRGRETQYF

clone size: few
D gene: NA
J gene: TRBJ2-5
V gene: TRBV30
CDR3 DNA: TGTGCCTGGAGTCCGGGGGCCCAAGAGACCCAGTACTTC
CDR3 protein: CAWSPGAQETQYF

clone size: NA
D gene: TRBD1
J gene: TRBJ2-3
V gene: TRBV29-1
CDR3 DNA: TGCAGCGTTACCGGGACAGGGTCCTCAGATACGCAGTATTTT
CDR3 protein: CSVTGTGSSDTQYF

clone size: once
D gene: NA
J gene: TRBJ1-1
V gene: TRBV5-1
CDR3 DNA: TGCGCCAGCAGCCTTTCGACAGAGAACACTGAAGCTTTCTTT
CDR3 protein: CASSLSTENTEAFF

clone size: few
D gene: NA
J gene: TRBJ2-5
V gene: TRBV6-5
CDR3 DNA: TGTGCCAGCAGTTACGGCAGATTCTTCCAAGAGACCCAGTACTTC
CDR3 protein: CASSYGRFFQETQYF

clone size: NA
D gene: TRBD2
J gene: TRBJ2-3
V gene: TRBV7-3
CDR3 DNA: TGTGCCAGCAGCCCCGGGCGGGGGGGCTCAGATACGCAGTATTTT
CDR3 protein: CASSPGRGGSDTQYF

clone size: NA
D gene: NA
J gene: TRBJ1-1
V gene: TRBV12-3/TRBV12-4
CDR3 DNA: TGTGCCAGCAGTTTACAGGGGCAAAAAGCTTTCTTT
CDR3 protein: CASSLQGQKAFF

clone size: few
D gene: TRBD2
J gene: TRBJ2-1
V gene: TRBV5-1
CDR3 DNA: TGCGCCAGCAGCTTCTTAGCGGGGGGGCAGGATGAGCAGTTCTTC
CDR3 protein: CASSFLAGGQDEQFF

clone size: NA
D gene: NA
J gene: TRBJ2-7
V gene: TRBV11-3
CDR3 DNA: TGTGCCAGCAGCTCGGCACCTGGGTACCCCTACGAGCGGTACTTC
CDR3 protein: CASSSAPGYPYERYF

clone size: NA
D gene: TRBD2
J gene: TRBJ2-5
V gene: TRBV25-1
CDR3 DNA: TGTGCCAGCAGTCGCAGCGGGGCTCAAGAGACCCAGTACTTC
CDR3 protein: CASSRSGAQETQYF

clone size: few
D gene: NA
J gene: TRBJ2-2
V gene: TRBV5-4
CDR3 DNA: TGTGCCAGCAGCTCGAGGGACGGGGAGCTGTTTTTT
CDR3 protein: CASSSRDGELFF